This TCR beta chain was documented in a study of CD8+CD57+ T cells in acquired aplastic anemia. At the level of the study: Mean yield of DNA from sorted CD4+ and CD8+ cells was approximately 3 ug.

The V end lost 6 bases, the J end lost 0 bases, and 24 bases lay between the germline ends. Germline V gene sequence: CDR1 SGHTA, CDR2 FQGTGA. The CDR3 extends over 19 amino acids. This clonotype has a count of ten or more. The use of genomic DNA as template underpinned the TCR beta VDJ and CDR3 profiling. MiXCR, applied by TCRdb to the reads, yields one record per CDR3 protein. This table has 150,000 to 200,000 distinct CDR3 sequences, 55% to 65% appearing once. Those patients picked for sequencing had displayed CD8+CD57+ cell expansion on flow cytometry. What was sequenced was sorted CD4+, CD8+, or CD8+CD57+ T cells (not recorded which) from PBMCs. The origin of this receptor is a human donor with aplastic anemia. This rearrangement joins TRBV7-3 to TRBJ1-3; D call uncertain. The CDR3 nucleotides are TGTGCCAGCAGTTCTCCTACCGGGCCGCCGGCTCTCTCTGGAAACACCATATATTTT. This encodes CASSSPTGPPALSGNTIYF.